This TCR beta chain was retrieved from a study of blood T cell repertoires in COVID-19. Germline V CDR1 and CDR2: KGHSH, LQKENI. The CDR3 runs to 15 residues. The V end was cut by 5 bases, the J end by 2 bases, with 15 bases between. Clones were sequenced by immunoSEQ multiplex PCR, and TCRdb holds only the in-frame ones, with some missing. The table shows about 110,000 clones, with about 83% occurring only once. What was sequenced was peripheral blood. This TCR came from a woman in her seventies with acute or convalescent COVID-19. The chain combines TRBV18 with TRBJ1-2; D might be TRBD1 (6 bases). CDR3 nucleotide sequence: TGTGCCAGCTCAATAAACAGGGACCAGAACTATGGCTACACCTTC. Amino acid sequence: CASSINRDQNYGYTF.